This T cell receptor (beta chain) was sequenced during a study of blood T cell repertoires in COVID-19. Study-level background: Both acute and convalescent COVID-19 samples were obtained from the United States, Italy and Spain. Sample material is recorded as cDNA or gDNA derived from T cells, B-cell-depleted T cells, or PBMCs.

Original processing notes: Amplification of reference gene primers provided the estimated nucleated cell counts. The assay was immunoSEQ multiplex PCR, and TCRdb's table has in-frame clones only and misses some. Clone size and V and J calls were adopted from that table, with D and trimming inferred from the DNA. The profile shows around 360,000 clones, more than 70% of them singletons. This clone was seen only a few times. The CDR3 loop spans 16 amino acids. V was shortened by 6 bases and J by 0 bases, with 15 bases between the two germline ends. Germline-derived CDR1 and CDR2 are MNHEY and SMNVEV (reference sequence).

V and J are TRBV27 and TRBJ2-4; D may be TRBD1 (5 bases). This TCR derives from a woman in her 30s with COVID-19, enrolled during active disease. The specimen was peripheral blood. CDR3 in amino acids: CASRDPGSLAKNIQYF. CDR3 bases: TGTGCCAGCAGGGACCCAGGGTCCTTAGCCAAAAACATTCAGTACTTC.